The 16 T cell receptor beta chains presented below share a single source sample, sequenced in a study of STAT5B mutations in CD4+ large granular lymphocyte leukemia (dated by TCRdb to the early 2020s). The library was prepared using the immunoSEQ multiplex PCR assay. TCRdb retrieved this table from immuneACCESS and kept in-frame rearrangements only. Not all clones are present; in checked studies, unresolved V genes account for under half, and no reason is known for the remainder. For this sample the table gives approximately 36,000 clones, of which about 80% were detected only once. The ten largest clones represent around 0.5% of the sample. The sample was CD4+ T cells from blood buffy coats. These receptors came from a human donor in good health.

This chain uses TRBV5-4 with TRBJ2-5; D not certain. The germline CDR1 and CDR2 sequences are SGHNT and YYREEE (reference sequence). V was shortened by 0 bases and J by 0 bases, with 9 bases between the two germline ends. The CDR3 totals 15 residues. Written as DNA, the CDR3 is TGTGCCAGCAGCTTGGGTGGCCCGAACCAAGAGACCCAGTACTTC. This codes for CASSLGGPNQETQYF.

This clone showed up just a few times. This sequence joins TRBV18 and TRBJ2-7; D assignment may be TRBD1 or TRBD2 (5 bases each). Germline assignment: CDR1 KGHSH and CDR2 LQKENI. With 3 bases removed from V and 2 bases from J, the gap between germline ends came to 5 bases. CDR3 length: 12 residues. Written as DNA, the CDR3 is TGTGCCAGCTCACCGGGGGCCTACGAGCAGTACTTC. Its translation is CASSPGAYEQYF.

This chain links TRBV5-1 with TRBJ2-2; D is possibly TRBD2 (6 bases). Germline V lookup: CDR1 SGHRS, CDR2 YFSETQ. V shed 1 base and J shed 0 bases, with 10 bases lying between them. The CDR3 totals 16 residues. CDR3 DNA sequence: TGCGCCAGCAGCTTGACTAGCTACGCGAACACCGGGGAGCTGTTTTTT. Amino acid sequence: CASSLTSYANTGELFF.

The chain recombines TRBV6-5 with TRBJ1-5; no reliable D call. V lost 4 bases, J lost 7 bases, and 5 bases lay in between. Germline V gives CDR1 MNHEY, CDR2 SVGAGI. The CDR3 loop spans 11 amino acids. CDR3 amino acids: CASSSNQPQHF. The CDR3 DNA is TGTGCCAGCAGTTCAAACCAGCCCCAGCATTTT.

This rearrangement joins TRBV5-1 to TRBJ1-2; 8 bases fit TRBD1. The V segment lost 4 bases and the J segment 4 bases; nucleotides outside the gene matches: 9. The CDR3 consists of 15 residues. Looked up from germline, CDR1 is SGHRS and CDR2 is YFSETQ. The CDR3 DNA reads TGCGCCAGCAGCCCCCAGACAGGGGATGGCTATGGCTACACCTTC. This gives the protein CASSPQTGDGYGYTF.

The J gene is TRBJ1-3, the V gene TRBV6-5; D is unclear. V was pared by 0 bases and J by 5 bases, with 8 bases between. Germline lookup yields CDR1 MNHEY and CDR2 SVGAGI. The CDR3 loop spans 14 amino acids. The CDR3: CASSYSNRRNTIYF. The CDR3 bases are TGTGCCAGCAGTTACTCAAATCGACGAAACACCATATATTTT.

The CDR3 here is CASSPTSGVQETQYF. CDR3 DNA: TGTGCCAGCTCACCTACTAGCGGGGTCCAAGAGACCCAGTACTTC. The chain carries TRBV18 and TRBJ2-5; 10 bases map to TRBD2. Germline CDR1 reads KGHSH; CDR2 reads LQKENI. This CDR3 has 15 amino acids. The V gene end was trimmed by 3 bases and the J gene end by 1 base; junction bases not matched to a gene: 2.

This clone was seen more than once but under ten times. The rearrangement links TRBV11-2 to TRBJ1-1; a possible D gene is TRBD1 (6 bases). Germline loops: CDR1 SGHAT, CDR2 FQNNGV. CDR3 length: 15 residues. V was shortened by 7 bases and J by 3 bases, with 18 bases between the two germline ends. The CDR3 DNA reads as TGTGCCAGCAACGACGGAAGGGGGAAGGACACTGAAGCTTTCTTT. Protein product: CASNDGRGKDTEAFF.

This chain's CDR3 is CASSLERTSYEQYF. CDR3 nucleotide sequence: TGTGCCAGCAGCTTGGAACGGACCTCCTACGAGCAGTACTTC. The chain recombines TRBV5-4 with TRBJ2-7; D gene ambiguous. The CDR3 is 14 amino acids. Germline CDR1 is SGHNT and CDR2 is YYREEE (reference sequence). V lost 0 bases and J lost 0, with 7 bases in between.

The chain has TRBV5-1 and TRBJ2-3; TRBD2 matches 15 bases. V was clipped by 7 bases and J by 5 bases; unmatched bases: 5. The CDR3 sequence is 15 residues long. Germline V gives CDR1 SGHRS, CDR2 YFSETQ. The CDR3 DNA reads as TGCGCCAGCCGCGGACTAGCGGGGGGGCAAGATACGCAGTATTTT. Protein: CASRGLAGGQDTQYF.

The gene calls are TRBV11-3 and TRBJ2-1; 8 bases fit TRBD2. J was trimmed by 4 bases and V by 3 bases; bases with no gene match: 5. The CDR3 runs to 15 residues. Germline V gene data show CDR1 as SGHNT and CDR2 as YENEEA. This CDR3 reads CASSFLAGPYNEQFF. For the CDR3, the DNA is TGTGCCAGCAGCTTCTTAGCGGGACCTTACAATGAGCAGTTCTTC.

The chain joins TRBV2 to TRBJ2-7; D unresolved. Trimming took 4 bases from V and 6 from J, leaving 7 bases between them. Germline-derived CDR1 and CDR2 are SNHLY and FYNNEI. This CDR3 has 11 amino acids. The CDR3 is CASSALREQYF. The CDR3 DNA follows: TGTGCCAGCAGTGCCCTTCGCGAGCAGTACTTC.

The rearrangement uses TRBV4-1 and TRBJ2-4; possibly TRBD1 or TRBD2 for D (6 bases each). Germline lookup yields CDR1 MGHRA and CDR2 YSYEKL. The CDR3 is 16 residues long. The germline V and J ends were trimmed by 4 bases and 2 bases, with 15 bases remaining between them. The CDR3 DNA reads TGCGCCAGCAGCCGGCCGGGGGCGAGGACCAAAAACATTCAGTACTTC. Amino acids: CASSRPGARTKNIQYF.

V gene TRBV6-4 combines with J gene TRBJ2-5; TRBD1 matches 9 bases. The CDR3 covers 15 residues. Trimming took 4 bases from V and 4 from J; bases not matched to a gene: 7. CDR1 and CDR2 from the germline V gene are MRHNA and SNTAGT. The CDR3 sequence is CASSVTGGWGETQYF. CDR3 DNA sequence: TGTGCCAGCAGTGTAACAGGGGGCTGGGGAGAGACCCAGTACTTC.

J is TRBJ1-2 and V is TRBV28; D is ambiguous. V shed 5 bases and J shed 8 bases, with 9 bases lying between them. The CDR3 loop spans 11 amino acids. Germline V gene sequence: CDR1 MDHEN, CDR2 SYDVKM. CDR3 in amino acids: CASSVLGGYTF. In DNA form, the CDR3 reads TGTGCCAGCAGTGTCCTAGGGGGCTACACCTTC.

The chain recombines TRBV7-2 with TRBJ1-2; 7 bases agree with TRBD1. The trim removed 1 base at V and 7 bases at J, leaving 6 bases unmatched. This CDR3 spans 14 amino acids. Germline assignment: CDR1 SGHTA and CDR2 FQGNSA. The CDR3 DNA reads TGTGCCAGCAGCTTAGAACAGGGGTGGAGTGGCTACACCTTC. This codes for CASSLEQGWSGYTF.